The clone carrying this T cell receptor (beta chain) has just one count. This entry belongs to a study of T cell responses to AZD1222 COVID-19 vaccine. The CDR3 length is 15 residues. The germline gives CDR1 GTSNPN, CDR2 SVGIG (reference sequence). V lost 0 bases and J lost 0, with 11 bases in between. TCRdb keeps only in-frame clones here, not all; method: immunoSEQ multiplex PCR. The sample records 100,000 to 150,000 clones, roughly 88% being singletons. This TCR was sampled from an adult in good health. Sample: peripheral blood, taken on day 0 of AZD1222 vaccination. The chain couples TRBV30 to TRBJ1-2; D may be TRBD1 (5 bases). CDR3 residues: CAWSVGQGSNYGYTF. For the CDR3, the DNA is TGTGCCTGGAGTGTAGGGCAGGGCTCTAACTATGGCTACACCTTC.